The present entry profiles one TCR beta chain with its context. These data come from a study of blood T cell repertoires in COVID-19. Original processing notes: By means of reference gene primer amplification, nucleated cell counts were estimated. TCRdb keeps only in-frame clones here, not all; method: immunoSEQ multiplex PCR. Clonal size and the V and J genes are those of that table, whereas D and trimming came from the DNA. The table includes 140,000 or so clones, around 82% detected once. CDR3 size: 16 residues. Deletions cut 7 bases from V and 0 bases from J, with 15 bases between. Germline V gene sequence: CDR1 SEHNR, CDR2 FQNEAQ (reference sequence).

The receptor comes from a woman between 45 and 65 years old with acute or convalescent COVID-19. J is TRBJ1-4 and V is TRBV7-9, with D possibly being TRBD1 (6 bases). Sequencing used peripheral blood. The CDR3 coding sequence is TGTGCCAGCATCCAGGGGAACCCCACAACTAATGAAAAACTGTTTTTT. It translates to CASIQGNPTTNEKLFF.